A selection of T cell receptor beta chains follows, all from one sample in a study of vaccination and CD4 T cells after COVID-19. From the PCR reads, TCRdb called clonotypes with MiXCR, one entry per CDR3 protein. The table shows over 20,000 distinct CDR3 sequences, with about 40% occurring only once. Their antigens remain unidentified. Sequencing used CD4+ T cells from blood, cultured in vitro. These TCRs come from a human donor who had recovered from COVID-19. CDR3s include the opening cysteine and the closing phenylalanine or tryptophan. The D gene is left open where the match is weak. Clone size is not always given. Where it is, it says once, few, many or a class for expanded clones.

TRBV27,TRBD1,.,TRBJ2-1,CASSLATGGDSNEQFF,TGTGCCAGCAGTCTTGCGACAGGGGGCGACTCCAATGAGCAGTTCTTC
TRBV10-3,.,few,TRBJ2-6,CAISESNGLSSGANVLTF,TGTGCCATCAGTGAGTCGAACGGCTTGAGCTCTGGGGCCAACGTCCTGACTTTC
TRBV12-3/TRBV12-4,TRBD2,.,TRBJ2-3,CASSLSLAGSDTQYF,TGTGCCAGCAGTTTGAGTCTAGCGGGATCAGATACGCAGTATTTT
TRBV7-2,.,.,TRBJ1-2,CASSPPRRGLGYTF,TGTGCCAGCAGCCCTCCCCGGCGGGGTCTCGGCTACACCTTC
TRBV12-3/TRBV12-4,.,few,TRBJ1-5,CASSRDPSNQPQHF,TGTGCCAGCAGCCGGGACCCAAGCAATCAGCCCCAGCATTTT
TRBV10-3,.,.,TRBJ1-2,CAISSDGSYGYTF,TGTGCCATCAGTTCCGACGGGAGCTATGGCTACACCTTC
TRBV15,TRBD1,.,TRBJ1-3,CATSRDRLDQQGASGNTIYF,TGTGCCACCAGCAGAGACCGGCTCGATCAACAGGGGGCCTCTGGAAACACCATATATTTT
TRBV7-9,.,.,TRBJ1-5,CASSLLENQPQHF,TGTGCCAGCAGCTTATTGGAGAATCAGCCCCAGCATTTT
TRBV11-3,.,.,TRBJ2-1,CASSPEAPGTYNEQFF,TGTGCCAGCAGCCCTGAGGCCCCAGGGACCTACAATGAGCAGTTCTTC
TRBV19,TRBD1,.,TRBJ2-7,CASSISRGPYEQYF,TGTGCCAGTAGTATCTCCAGGGGGCCCTACGAGCAGTACTTC
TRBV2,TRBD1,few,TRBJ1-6,CASTQRGQGNGASPLHF,TGTGCCAGCACCCAAAGGGGACAGGGAAACGGTGCTTCACCCCTCCACTTT
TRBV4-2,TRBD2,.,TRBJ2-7,CASSQDSSAGVWYEQYF,TGTGCCAGCAGCCAAGATTCCAGCGCGGGAGTATGGTACGAGCAGTACTTC
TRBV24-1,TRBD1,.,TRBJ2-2,CATSHAGGVTGELFF,TGTGCCACCAGTCACGCAGGGGGCGTTACCGGGGAGCTGTTTTTT
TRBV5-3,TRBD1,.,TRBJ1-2,CASSRPGTGGAAYGYTF,TGTGCCAGCAGCCGTCCCGGGACAGGGGGCGCGGCCTATGGCTACACCTTC
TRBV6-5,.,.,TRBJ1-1,CASSYSIGGLTEAFF,TGTGCCAGCAGTTACTCGATTGGGGGGCTCACTGAAGCTTTCTTT
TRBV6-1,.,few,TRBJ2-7,CASSEIRYEQYF,TGTGCCAGCAGTGAGATCCGCTACGAGCAGTACTTC
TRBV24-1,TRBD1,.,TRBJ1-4,CATSDSGQANEKLFF,TGTGCCACCAGTGATTCCGGACAGGCAAATGAAAAACTGTTTTTT
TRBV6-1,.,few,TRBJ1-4,CASRRASTNEKLFF,TGTGCCAGCAGAAGGGCTTCAACTAATGAAAAACTGTTTTTT
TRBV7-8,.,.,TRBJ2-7,CASSRIQGNYEQYF,TGTGCCAGCAGCCGCATACAGGGAAACTACGAGCAGTACTTC
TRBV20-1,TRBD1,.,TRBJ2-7,CSASPGQKIYEQYF,TGCAGTGCTAGTCCGGGACAGAAAATTTACGAGCAGTACTTC
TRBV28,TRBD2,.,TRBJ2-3,CASSSGGDTQYF,TGTGCCAGCAGTTCGGGGGGAGATACGCAGTATTTT
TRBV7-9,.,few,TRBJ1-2,CASSLAGGSYGYTF,TGTGCCAGCAGCTTAGCCGGTGGAAGCTATGGCTACACCTTC
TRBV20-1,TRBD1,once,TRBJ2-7,CSALGQGNEQYF,TGCAGTGCCTTGGGACAGGGCAACGAGCAGTACTTC
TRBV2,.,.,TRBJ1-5,CASSVGNQPQHF,TGTGCCAGCAGTGTCGGCAATCAGCCCCAGCATTTT
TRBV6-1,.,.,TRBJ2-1,CASTMWQGNNEQFF,TGTGCCAGCACTATGTGGCAGGGAAACAATGAGCAGTTCTTC
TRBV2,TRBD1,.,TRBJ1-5,CASSTDRGRNQPQHF,TGTGCCAGCAGTACGGACAGGGGGCGAAATCAGCCCCAGCATTTT
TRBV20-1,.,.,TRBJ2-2,CSAAPGIANTGELFF,TGCAGTGCCGCCCCAGGGATCGCGAACACCGGGGAGCTGTTTTTT
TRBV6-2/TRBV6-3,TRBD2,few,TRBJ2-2,CATKFLAGAGTGELFF,TGTGCCACCAAGTTTTTAGCGGGAGCTGGCACCGGGGAGCTGTTTTTT
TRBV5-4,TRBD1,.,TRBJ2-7,CASSPTGTGSYEQYF,TGTGCCAGCAGCCCGACCGGGACAGGCTCCTACGAGCAGTACTTC
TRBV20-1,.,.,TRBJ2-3,CSGPRTDTQYF,TGCAGTGGACCAAGGACAGATACGCAGTATTTT
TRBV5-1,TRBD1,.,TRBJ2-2,CASSALQGAGGELFF,TGCGCCAGCAGCGCCTTACAGGGGGCAGGTGGGGAGCTGTTTTTT
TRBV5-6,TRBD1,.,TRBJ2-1,CASSWSRDRDSNEQFF,TGTGCCAGCAGCTGGAGCCGGGACAGGGATTCTAATGAGCAGTTCTTC
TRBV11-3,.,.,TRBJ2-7,CASTKPGQPYEQYF,TGTGCCAGCACCAAACCGGGACAACCCTACGAGCAGTACTTC
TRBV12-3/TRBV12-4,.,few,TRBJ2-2,CASSRSGGELFF,TGTGCCAGCAGTAGATCAGGCGGGGAGCTGTTTTTT
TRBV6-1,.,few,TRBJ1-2,CASAQGGVLSGYTF,TGTGCCAGCGCCCAGGGAGGGGTTCTAAGTGGCTACACCTTC
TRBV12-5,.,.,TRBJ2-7,CASAIGLEKNYEQYF,TGTGCTAGTGCCATAGGACTGGAAAAGAACTACGAGCAGTACTTC
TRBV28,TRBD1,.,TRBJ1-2,CASRPNGQGAYGYTF,TGTGCCAGCAGACCGAACGGACAGGGGGCCTATGGCTACACCTTC